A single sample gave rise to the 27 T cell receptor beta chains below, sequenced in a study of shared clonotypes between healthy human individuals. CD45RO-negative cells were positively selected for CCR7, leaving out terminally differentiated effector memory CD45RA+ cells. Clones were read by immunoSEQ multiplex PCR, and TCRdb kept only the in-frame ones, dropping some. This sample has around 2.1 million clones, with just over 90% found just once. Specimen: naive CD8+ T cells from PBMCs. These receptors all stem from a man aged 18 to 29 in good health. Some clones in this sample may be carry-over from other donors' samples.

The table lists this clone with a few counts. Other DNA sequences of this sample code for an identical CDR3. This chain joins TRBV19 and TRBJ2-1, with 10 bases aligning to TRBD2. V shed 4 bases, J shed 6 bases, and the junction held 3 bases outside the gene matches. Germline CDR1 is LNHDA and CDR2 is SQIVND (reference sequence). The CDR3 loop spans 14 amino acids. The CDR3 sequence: CASSTSGSLNEQFF. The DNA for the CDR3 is TGTGCCAGTAGTACTAGCGGGAGTCTCAATGAGCAGTTCTTC.

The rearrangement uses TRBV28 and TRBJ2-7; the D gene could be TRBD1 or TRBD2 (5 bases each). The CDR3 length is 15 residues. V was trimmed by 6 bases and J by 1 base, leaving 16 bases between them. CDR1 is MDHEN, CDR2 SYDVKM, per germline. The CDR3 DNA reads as TGTGCCAGCAGCGACCTCACGGGGCCATCCTACGAGCAGTACTTC. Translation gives CASSDLTGPSYEQYF.

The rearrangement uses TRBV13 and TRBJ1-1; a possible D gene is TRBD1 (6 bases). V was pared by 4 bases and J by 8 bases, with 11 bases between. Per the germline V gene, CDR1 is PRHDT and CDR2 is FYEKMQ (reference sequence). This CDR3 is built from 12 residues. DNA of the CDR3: TGTGCCAGCAGCTACCGGACAGCCGAAGCTTTCTTT. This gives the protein CASSYRTAEAFF. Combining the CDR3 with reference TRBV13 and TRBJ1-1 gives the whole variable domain AAGVIQSPRHLIKEKRETATLKCYPIPRHDTVYWYQQGPGQDPQFLISFYEKMQSDKGSIPDRFSAQQFSDYHSELNMSSLELGDSALYFCASSYRTAEAFFGQGTRLTVV.

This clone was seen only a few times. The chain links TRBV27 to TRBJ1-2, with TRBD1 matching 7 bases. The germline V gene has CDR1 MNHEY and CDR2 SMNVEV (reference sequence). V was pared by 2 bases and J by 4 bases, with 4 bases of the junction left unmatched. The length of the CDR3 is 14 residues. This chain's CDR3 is CASSLRGPFYGYTF. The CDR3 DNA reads TGTGCCAGCAGTTTAAGGGGGCCTTTCTATGGCTACACCTTC.

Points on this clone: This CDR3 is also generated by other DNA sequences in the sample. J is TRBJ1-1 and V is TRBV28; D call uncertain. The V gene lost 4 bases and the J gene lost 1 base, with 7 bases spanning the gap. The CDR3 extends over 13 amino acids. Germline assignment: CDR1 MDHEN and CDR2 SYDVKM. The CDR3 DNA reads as TGTGCCAGCAGTTCTCGGGAGAACACTGAAGCTTTCTTT. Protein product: CASSSRENTEAFF. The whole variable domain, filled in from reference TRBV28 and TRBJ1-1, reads DVKVTQSSRYLVKRTGEKVFLECVQDMDHENMFWYRQDPGLGLRLIYFSYDVKMKEKGDIPEGYSVSREKKERFSLILESASTNQTSMYLCASSSRENTEAFFGQGTRLTVV.

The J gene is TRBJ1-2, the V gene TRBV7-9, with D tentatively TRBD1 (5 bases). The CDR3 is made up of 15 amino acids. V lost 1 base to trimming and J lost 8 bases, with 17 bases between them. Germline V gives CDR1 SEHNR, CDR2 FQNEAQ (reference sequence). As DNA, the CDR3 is TGTGCCAGCAGCTTAGTGGGGCCCACTCAAGGAGGCTACACCTTC. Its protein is CASSLVGPTQGGYTF.

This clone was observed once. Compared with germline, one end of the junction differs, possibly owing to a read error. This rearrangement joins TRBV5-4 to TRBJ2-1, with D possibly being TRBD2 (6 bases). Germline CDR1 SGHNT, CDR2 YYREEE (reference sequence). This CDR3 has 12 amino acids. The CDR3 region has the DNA TGTGCCAGCAGCTTGGGTTCGGAGGGCGGGCTCTTC. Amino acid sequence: CASSLGSEGGLF.

CDR3: CASRPGQGAPYEQYF. CDR3 nucleotide sequence: TGTGCCAGCAGACCGGGACAGGGGGCCCCCTACGAGCAGTACTTC. V is TRBV5-5 and J is TRBJ2-7; 12 bases are shared with TRBD1. The CDR3 consists of 15 residues. CDR1 is SGHKS and CDR2 is YYEKEE in the germline V gene (reference sequence). The V segment lost 5 bases and the J segment 2 bases; nucleotides outside the gene matches: 5. The full variable domain, its missing parts supplied by reference TRBV5-5 and TRBJ2-7, is DAGVTQSPTHLIKTRGQQVTLRCSPISGHKSVSWYQQVLGQGPQFIFQYYEKEERGRGNFPDRFSARQFPNYSSELNVNALLLGDSALYLCASRPGQGAPYEQYFGPGTRLTVT.

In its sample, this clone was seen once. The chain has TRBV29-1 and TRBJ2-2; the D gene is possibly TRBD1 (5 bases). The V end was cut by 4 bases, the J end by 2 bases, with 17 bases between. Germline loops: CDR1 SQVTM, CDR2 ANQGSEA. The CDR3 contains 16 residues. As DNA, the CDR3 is TGCAGCGTTGTAGGGGCAGTAGAACGAAACACCGGGGAGCTGTTTTTT. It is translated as CSVVGAVERNTGELFF.

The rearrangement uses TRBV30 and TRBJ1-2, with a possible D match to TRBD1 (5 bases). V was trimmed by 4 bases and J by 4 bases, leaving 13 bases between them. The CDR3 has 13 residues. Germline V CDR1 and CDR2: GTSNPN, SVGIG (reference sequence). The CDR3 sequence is CAWKRGAGYGYTF. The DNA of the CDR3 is TGTGCCTGGAAGAGAGGGGCGGGCTATGGCTACACCTTC.

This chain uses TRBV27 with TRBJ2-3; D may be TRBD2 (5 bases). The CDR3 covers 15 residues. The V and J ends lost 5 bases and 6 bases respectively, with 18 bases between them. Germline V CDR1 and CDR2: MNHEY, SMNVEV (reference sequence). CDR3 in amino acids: CASSPRATRVDTQYF. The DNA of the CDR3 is TGTGCCAGCAGTCCCCGCGCCACTAGGGTGGATACGCAGTATTTT.

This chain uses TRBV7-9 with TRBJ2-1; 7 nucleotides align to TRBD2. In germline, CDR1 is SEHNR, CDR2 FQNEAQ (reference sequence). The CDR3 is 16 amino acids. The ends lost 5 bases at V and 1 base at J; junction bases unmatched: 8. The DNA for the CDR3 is TGTGCCAGCAGCCCAGGGAGGGGCGTATCCTACAATGAGCAGTTCTTC. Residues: CASSPGRGVSYNEQFF.

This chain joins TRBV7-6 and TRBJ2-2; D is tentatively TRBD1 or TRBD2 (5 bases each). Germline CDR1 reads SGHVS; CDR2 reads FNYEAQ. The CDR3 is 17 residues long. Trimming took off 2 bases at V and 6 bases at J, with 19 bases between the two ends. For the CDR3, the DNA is TGTGCCAGCAGCTTATCTGCGGCAGGGACGAGTCCCGGGGAGCTGTTTTTT. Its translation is CASSLSAAGTSPGELFF.

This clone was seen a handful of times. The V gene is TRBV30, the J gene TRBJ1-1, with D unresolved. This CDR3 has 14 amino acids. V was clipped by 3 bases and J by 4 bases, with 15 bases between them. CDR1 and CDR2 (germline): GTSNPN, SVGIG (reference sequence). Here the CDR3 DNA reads TGTGCCTGGAGATCGAGGGTGTCGGTCACTGAAGCTTTCTTT. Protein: CAWRSRVSVTEAFF.

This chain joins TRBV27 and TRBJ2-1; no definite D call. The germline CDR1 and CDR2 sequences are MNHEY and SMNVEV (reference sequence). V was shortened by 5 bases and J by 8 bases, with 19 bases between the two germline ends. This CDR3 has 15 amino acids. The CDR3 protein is CASSQRVPKADEQFF. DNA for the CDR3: TGTGCCAGCAGTCAACGGGTTCCCAAAGCAGATGAGCAGTTCTTC.

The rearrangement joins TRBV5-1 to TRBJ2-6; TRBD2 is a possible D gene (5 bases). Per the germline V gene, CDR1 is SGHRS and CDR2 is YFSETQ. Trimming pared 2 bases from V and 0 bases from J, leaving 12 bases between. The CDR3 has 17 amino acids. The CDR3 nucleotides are TGCGCCAGCAGCTTCCCGGACTCCCACTCTGGGGCCAACGTCCTGACTTTC. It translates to CASSFPDSHSGANVLTF.

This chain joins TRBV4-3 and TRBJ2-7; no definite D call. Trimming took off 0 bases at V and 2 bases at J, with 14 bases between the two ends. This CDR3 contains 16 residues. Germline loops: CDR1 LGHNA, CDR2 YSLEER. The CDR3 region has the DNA TGCGCCAGCAGCCAAGATCTTGGCGGCCTTACCTACGAGCAGTACTTC. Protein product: CASSQDLGGLTYEQYF.

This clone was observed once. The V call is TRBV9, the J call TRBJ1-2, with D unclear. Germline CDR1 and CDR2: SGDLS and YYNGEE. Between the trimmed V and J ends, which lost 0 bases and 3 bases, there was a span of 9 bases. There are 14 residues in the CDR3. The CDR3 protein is CASSVVPGDYGYTF. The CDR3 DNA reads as TGTGCCAGCAGCGTAGTCCCAGGAGACTATGGCTACACCTTC.

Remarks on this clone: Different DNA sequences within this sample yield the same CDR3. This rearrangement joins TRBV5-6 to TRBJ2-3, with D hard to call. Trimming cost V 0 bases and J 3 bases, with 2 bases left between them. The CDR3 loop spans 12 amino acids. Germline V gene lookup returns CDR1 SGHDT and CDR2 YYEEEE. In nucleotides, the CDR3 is TGTGCCAGCAGCTTGGTTACAGATACGCAGTATTTT. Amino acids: CASSLVTDTQYF. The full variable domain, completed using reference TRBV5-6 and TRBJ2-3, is DAGVTQSPTHLIKTRGQQVTLRCSPKSGHDTVSWYQQALGQGPQFIFQYYEEEERQRGNFPDRFSGHQFPNYSSELNVNALLLGDSALYLCASSLVTDTQYFGPGTRLTVL.

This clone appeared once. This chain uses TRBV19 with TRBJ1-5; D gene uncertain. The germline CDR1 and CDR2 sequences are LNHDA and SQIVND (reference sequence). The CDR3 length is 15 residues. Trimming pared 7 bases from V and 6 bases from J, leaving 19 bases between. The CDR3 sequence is CASTPGGPLIQPQHF. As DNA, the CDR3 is TGTGCCAGTACCCCGGGAGGGCCCCTAATTCAGCCCCAGCATTTT.

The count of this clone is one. CDR3 loop: CAWSLTSGTYEQYF. The CDR3 DNA follows: TGTGCCTGGAGTTTAACTAGCGGAACCTACGAGCAGTACTTC. The chain has TRBV30 and TRBJ2-7; 8 nucleotides agree with TRBD2. Trimming cost V 2 bases and J 2 bases; bases outside gene matches: 5. This CDR3 comprises 14 residues. Germline CDR1 is GTSNPN and CDR2 is SVGIG (reference sequence).

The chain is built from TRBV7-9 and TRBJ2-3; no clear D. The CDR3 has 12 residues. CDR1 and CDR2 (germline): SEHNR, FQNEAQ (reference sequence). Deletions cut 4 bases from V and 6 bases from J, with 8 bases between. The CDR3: CASSSVGDTQYF. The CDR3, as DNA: TGTGCCAGCAGCTCTGTGGGGGATACGCAGTATTTT.

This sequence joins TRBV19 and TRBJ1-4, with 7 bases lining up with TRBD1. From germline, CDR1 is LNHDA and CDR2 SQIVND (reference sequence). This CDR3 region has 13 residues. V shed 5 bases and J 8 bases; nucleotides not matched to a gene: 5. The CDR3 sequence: CASSDRAYEKLFF. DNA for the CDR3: TGTGCCAGTAGTGACAGGGCATACGAAAAACTGTTTTTT.

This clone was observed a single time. The CDR3 loop is CASSLDLGLAGGRTGELFF. CDR3 in DNA: TGTGCCAGCAGCTTAGATTTGGGACTAGCGGGGGGGCGCACCGGGGAGCTGTTTTTT. The V and J genes are TRBV7-8 and TRBJ2-2; 16 bases are a match to TRBD2. Germline loops: CDR1 SGHVS, CDR2 FQNEAQ. This CDR3 has 19 residues. Trimming took 1 base from V and 4 from J; bases not matched to a gene: 6.

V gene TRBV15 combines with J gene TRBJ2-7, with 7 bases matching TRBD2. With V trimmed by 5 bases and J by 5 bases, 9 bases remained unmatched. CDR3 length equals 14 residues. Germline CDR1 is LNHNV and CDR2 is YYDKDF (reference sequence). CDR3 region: CATSPAAGRNEQYF. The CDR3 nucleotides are TGTGCCACCAGCCCCGCCGCCGGGAGGAACGAGCAGTACTTC. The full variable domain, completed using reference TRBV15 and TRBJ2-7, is DAMVIQNPRYQVTQFGKPVTLSCSQTLNHNVMYWYQQKSSQAPKLLFHYYDKDFNNEADTPDNFQSRRPNTSFCFLDIRSPGLGDTAMYLCATSPAAGRNEQYFGPGTRLTVT.

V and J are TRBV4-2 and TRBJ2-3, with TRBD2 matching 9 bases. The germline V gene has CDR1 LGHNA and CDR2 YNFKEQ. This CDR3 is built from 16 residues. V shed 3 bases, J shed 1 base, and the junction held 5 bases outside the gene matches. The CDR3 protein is CASSQLAGEGTDTQYF. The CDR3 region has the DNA TGTGCCAGCAGCCAGTTAGCGGGAGAGGGCACAGATACGCAGTATTTT.

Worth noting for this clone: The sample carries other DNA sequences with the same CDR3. The CDR3 nucleotides are TGCGCCAGCAGCCAAGATCGGCGGGTTCCCTACAATGAGCAGTTCTTC. Translating gives CASSQDRRVPYNEQFF. This chain links TRBV4-3 with TRBJ2-1, with a weak D call TRBD2 (5 bases). The CDR3 totals 16 residues. Germline loops: CDR1 LGHNA, CDR2 YSLEER. V was clipped by 0 bases and J by 2 bases, with 11 bases between them.